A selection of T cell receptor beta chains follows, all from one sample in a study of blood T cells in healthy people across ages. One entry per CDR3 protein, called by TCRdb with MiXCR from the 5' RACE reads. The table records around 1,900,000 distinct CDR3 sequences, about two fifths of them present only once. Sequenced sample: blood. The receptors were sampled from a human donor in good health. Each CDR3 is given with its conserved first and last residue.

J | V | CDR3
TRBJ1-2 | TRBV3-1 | CASSPRIRSYGYTF
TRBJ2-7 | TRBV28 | CASSFPFGEQYF
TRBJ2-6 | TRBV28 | CASSSGQGRSGANVLTF
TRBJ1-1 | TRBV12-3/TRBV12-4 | CASRRGQENTEAFF
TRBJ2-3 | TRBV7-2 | CASTLLGPTDTQYF
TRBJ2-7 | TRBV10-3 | CAISPTTGFYEQYF
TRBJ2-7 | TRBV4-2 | CASSQVDSPTYEQYF
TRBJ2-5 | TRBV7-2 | CASSYRVETQYF
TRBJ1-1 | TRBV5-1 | CASSRSQGAEAFF
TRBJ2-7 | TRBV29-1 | CSALLAGASYEQYF
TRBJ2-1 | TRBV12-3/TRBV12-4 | CASSPKGANYNEQFF
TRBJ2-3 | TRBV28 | CASGRPPVGTQYF
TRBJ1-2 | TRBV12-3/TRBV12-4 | CASSLRGTGGAKYGYTF
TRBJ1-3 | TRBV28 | CASSLLTGDPGNAIYF
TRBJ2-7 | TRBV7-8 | CASSYHRTGGSYEQYF
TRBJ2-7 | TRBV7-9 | CASSPSTGMVGYEQYF
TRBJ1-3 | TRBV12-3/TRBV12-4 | CASSPWGGNTIYF
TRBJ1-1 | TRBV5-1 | CASSNPDRGTEAFF
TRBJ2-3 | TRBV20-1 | CSAPLAGARTDTQYF
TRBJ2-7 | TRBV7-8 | CASSLALGETYEQYF
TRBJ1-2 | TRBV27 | CASSLRSGAGYTF
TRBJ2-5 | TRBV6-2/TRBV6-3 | CAGCSGGNQETQYF
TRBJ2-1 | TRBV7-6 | CASSLGGDGNEQLF
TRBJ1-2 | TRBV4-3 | CASSQRGGGTSYGYTF
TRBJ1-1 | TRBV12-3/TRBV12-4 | CASSLKGGRWTEAFF
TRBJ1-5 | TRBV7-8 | CASSPYTGARGDQPQHF
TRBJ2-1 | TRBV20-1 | CSARVRGGYSYNEQFF
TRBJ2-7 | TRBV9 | CASSAGLNPYEQYF
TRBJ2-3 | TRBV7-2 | CASSFSSGHTDTQYF
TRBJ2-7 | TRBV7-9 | CASSPPGGSGTYEQYF
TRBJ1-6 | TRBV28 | CASSPPTGSLTPLHF
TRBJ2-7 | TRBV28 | CASSMTRGLPLEQYF
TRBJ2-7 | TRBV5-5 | CASSLLGTPLYEQYF
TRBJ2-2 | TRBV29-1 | CSAWTHGELFF
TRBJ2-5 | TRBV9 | CASSGGGWYQETQYF
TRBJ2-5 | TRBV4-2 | CASSPRTSIETQYF
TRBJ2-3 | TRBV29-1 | CSVAPRLADTQYF
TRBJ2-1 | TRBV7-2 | CASSLETEQFF
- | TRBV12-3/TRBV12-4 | CASSIHRNSYEQYF
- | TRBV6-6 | CATSPGGTYEQYF
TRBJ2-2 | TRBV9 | CASSVEVTDNTGELFF
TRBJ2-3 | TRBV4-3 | CASSQWSSGGNEQYF
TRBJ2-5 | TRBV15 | CATSRDPRTQETQYF
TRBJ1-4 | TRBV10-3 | CAISDLGQTNEKLFF
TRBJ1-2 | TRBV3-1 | CASSPVQGAKGYTF
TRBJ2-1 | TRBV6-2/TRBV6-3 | CASKRDVYEQFF
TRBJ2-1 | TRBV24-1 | CATSRGGTVNNEQFF
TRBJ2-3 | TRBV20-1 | CSASATVPGRDTQYF
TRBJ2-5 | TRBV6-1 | CAIGREIGRTQYF
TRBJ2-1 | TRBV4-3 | CASSRVRNPDNEQFF
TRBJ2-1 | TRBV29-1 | CSVELAKNEQFF
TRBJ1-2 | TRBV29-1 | CSVRGDGYTF
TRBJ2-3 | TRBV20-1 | CSADGLAGGRADTQYF
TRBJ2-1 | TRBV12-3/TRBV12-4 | CASSRRLAYNAYNEQFF
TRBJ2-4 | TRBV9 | CASSASLRGQGRISQYF
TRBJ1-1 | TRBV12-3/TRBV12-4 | CASIPGQGLNTEAFF